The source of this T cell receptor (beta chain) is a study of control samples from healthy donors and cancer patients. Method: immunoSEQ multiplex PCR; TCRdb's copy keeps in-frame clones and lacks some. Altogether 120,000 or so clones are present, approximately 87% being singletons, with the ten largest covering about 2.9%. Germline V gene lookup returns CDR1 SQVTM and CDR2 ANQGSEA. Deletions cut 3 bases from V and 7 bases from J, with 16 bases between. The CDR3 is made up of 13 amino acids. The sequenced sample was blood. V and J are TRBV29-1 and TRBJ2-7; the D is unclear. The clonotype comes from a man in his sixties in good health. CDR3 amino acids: CSVDRLGLGEQYF. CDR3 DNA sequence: TGCAGCGTTGACCGTCTGGGCTTGGGGGAGCAGTACTTC.